This T cell receptor (beta chain) appears in the sequencing data of a study of shared clonotypes between healthy human individuals. The CDR3 has 16 residues. V was shortened by 0 bases and J by 8 bases, with 16 bases between the two germline ends. Looked up from germline, CDR1 is MNHEY and CDR2 is SVGAGI. Authors' data handling: With immunoSEQ giving junction-only sequences and no quality scores, filtering differed. TCRdb's table, derived via immunoSEQ multiplex PCR, lists solely in-frame clones and lacks some. That table is the source of V, J and clone size, and D and trimming were worked out from the DNA. The sample yields hundreds of thousands of clones, about 74% seen once. CD4+ cell separation produced CD45RA+ naive and CD45RA-negative memory subsets.

The sequenced sample was memory CD4+ T cells sorted from blood. Subset noted: CD45RA-negative fraction. V gene TRBV6-5 combines with J gene TRBJ2-2; D unclear. The TCR originated in a woman in her 30s in good health. In nucleotides, the CDR3 is TGTGCCAGCAGTTACTCACACATAACCCCCTTAGGGGAGCTGTTTTTT. Encoded protein: CASSYSHITPLGELFF.